One and the same sample provided the 7 T cell receptor beta chains below, sequenced in a study of CD8 T cells in ankylosing spondylitis. MiXCR, applied by TCRdb to the 5' RACE reads, yields one record per CDR3 protein. The repertoire holds 270,000 or so distinct CDR3 sequences, with about a sixth as singletons. The specimen sequenced was blood, either unsorted or a sorted T cell fraction (not recorded which). These receptors were collected from a male donor with ankylosing spondylitis or in good health (not recorded which).

This clonotype was counted only a few times. CDR3 in amino acids: CASSSGLAGVQETQYF. In nucleotides, the CDR3 is TGTGCCAGCAGTTCAGGACTAGCGGGCGTTCAGGAGACCCAGTACTTC. The J gene is TRBJ2-5, the V gene TRBV28; TRBD2 aligns across 11 bases. The CDR3 spans 16 residues. The V segment lost 4 bases and the J segment 5 bases; nucleotides outside the gene matches: 9. The V gene's germline CDR1 is MDHEN and CDR2 SYDVKM.

This clonotype has at least ten counts. The chain uses TRBV7-8 and TRBJ2-1; 11 positions match TRBD2. The germline V gene has CDR1 SGHVS and CDR2 FQNEAQ. The CDR3 covers 14 residues. Trimming cost V 3 bases and J 8 bases; bases outside gene matches: 3. CDR3 in amino acids: CASSFTSGSDEQFF. As DNA, the CDR3 is TGTGCCAGCAGCTTTACTAGCGGGAGCGATGAGCAGTTCTTC. Full variable domain (rest looked up from reference TRBV7-8 and TRBJ2-1): GAGVSQSPRYKVAKRGQDVALRCDPISGHVSLFWYQQALGQGPEFLTYFQNEAQLDKSGLPSDRFFAERPEGSVSTLKIQRTQQEDSAVYLCASSFTSGSDEQFFGPGTRLTVL.

This chain uses TRBV7-2 with TRBJ2-1, with 9 bases matching TRBD1. V lost 5 bases to trimming and J lost 4 bases; unmatched junction nucleotides: 3. This CDR3 contains 14 residues. Looked up from germline, CDR1 is SGHTA and CDR2 is FQGNSA. The DNA of the CDR3 is TGTGCCAGCAGCCGGGACAGGGCATACAATGAGCAGTTCTTC. Amino acids: CASSRDRAYNEQFF.

This clonotype occurred a few times. The V gene is TRBV6-5, the J gene TRBJ2-2; D possibly uses TRBD1 or TRBD2 (5 bases each). Per germline, CDR1 MNHEY and CDR2 SVGAGI. The CDR3 runs 17 residues. Between the trimmed V and J ends, which lost 0 bases and 7 bases, there was a span of 18 bases. The CDR3 bases are TGTGCCAGCAGTTACTCGATATTTGGGGGAGAGGGCGGGGAGCTGTTTTTT. It codes for CASSYSIFGGEGGELFF.

The sample holds a few counts of this clonotype. This rearrangement joins TRBV28 to TRBJ2-1; 13 bases line up with TRBD2. The CDR3 totals 17 residues. CDR1 is MDHEN, CDR2 SYDVKM, per germline. With V trimmed by 7 bases and J by 5 bases, 11 bases remained unmatched. In DNA form, the CDR3 reads TGTGCCAGCACGAGGGATTGGACTAGCGGGGGCAACAATGAGCAGTTCTTC. Its translation: CASTRDWTSGGNNEQFF.

This rearrangement joins TRBV5-5 to TRBJ2-5; D may be TRBD2 (6 bases). V gave up 3 bases and J gave up 1 base, with 13 bases separating them. The CDR3 is made up of 15 amino acids. CDR1 and CDR2 (germline): SGHKS, YYEKEE (reference sequence). CDR3: CASSYHRDSQETQYF. DNA for the CDR3: TGTGCCAGCAGCTACCACCGGGACTCCCAAGAGACCCAGTACTTC.

The chain combines TRBV5-1 with TRBJ2-4, with a weak D call TRBD2 (6 bases). The CDR3 is 16 amino acids. The germline V gene has CDR1 SGHRS and CDR2 YFSETQ. Trimming took 3 bases from V and 0 from J, leaving 13 bases between them. The CDR3 bases are TGCGCCAGCAGCTGCTTAGCGGCTTTAGCCAAAAACATTCAGTACTTC. Translating gives CASSCLAALAKNIQYF. Full variable domain (remainder filled in from reference TRBV5-1 and TRBJ2-4): KAGVTQTPRYLIKTRGQQVTLSCSPISGHRSVSWYQQTPGQGLQFLFEYFSETQRNKGNFPGRFSGRQFSNSRSEMNVSTLELGDSALYLCASSCLAALAKNIQYFGAGTRLSVL.